This TCR beta chain comes out of a study of Graves' ophthalmopathy and Graves' hyperthyroidism. Study-wide results and limits: Blood contained most expanded thyroid clonotypes exceeding 0.001 frequency.

Researchers took RNA transcripts and amplified TCR beta CDR3 regions from them. The first round was an RT-PCR with HTBI primers, and the second round was a multiplex PCR. TCRdb fed the multiplex PCR reads into MiXCR, producing one record per CDR3 protein. Of around 1.1 million distinct CDR3 sequences listed, approximately 35% are singletons. The J segment lost 2 bases and the V segment lost 8 bases, leaving 6 bases of the junction unmatched. From germline, CDR1 is SQVTM and CDR2 ANQGSEA. The CDR3 is 14 amino acids. Aged 18 to 65, hyperthyroidism patients had new diagnoses of under 2 months' duration. Establishment of the diagnosis relied upon clinical symptoms, serum thyroxine, TRAb, thyroid ultrasound and orbital computed tomography. This clonotype was recorded at least ten times. The antigen remains undetermined.

Sequencing was done on a sample of peripheral blood or thyroid tissue (not recorded which). V and J are TRBV29-1 and TRBJ2-7, with TRBD2 identical over 13 bases. This sequence was found in an adult man with Graves' hyperthyroidism. CDR3 residues: CSSAGLAGAYEQYF. As DNA, the CDR3 is TGCAGCAGTGCCGGACTAGCGGGAGCCTACGAGCAGTACTTC.